Sequencing of this TCR beta chain was carried out in a study of quantifying T cell responses using KT2 cells. Looking at the study overall: Reverse transcription used primers in the TCR alpha and beta constant regions. Estimated efficiency of the T4 ligation step was above 9.5% under optimum conditions.

The sample is PBMC spiked with counted cells of clone KT2. A range of KT2-to-PBMC ratios was made using fixed PBMC numbers. In its sample, this clonotype was seen many times. Each cDNA got a UMI-containing oligo ligated at its 3' end. An equimolar mix of RC1.1 and RC1.2 primed the beta chain across TRBC1 and TRBC2. TCRdb fed the UMI-ligation and nested PCR reads into MiXCR, producing one record per CDR3 protein. The data contain 30,000 or so distinct CDR3 sequences, about 7.3% of them singletons. From germline, CDR1 is LNHNV and CDR2 YYDKDF (reference sequence). CDR3 size: 16 residues. The V end was cut by 0 bases, the J end by 2 bases, with 12 bases between.

The source material was PBMCs spiked with cells of the T cell clone KT2. The source of this sequence is a human donor. This chain joins TRBV15 and TRBJ2-3, with D unresolved. CDR3 DNA: TGTGCCACCAGCAGAGATCTTGGGCAGAACACAGATACGCAGTATTTT. It codes for CATSRDLGQNTDTQYF. Full variable domain (outside the CDR3, taken from reference TRBV15 and TRBJ2-3): DAMVIQNPRYQVTQFGKPVTLSCSQTLNHNVMYWYQQKSSQAPKLLFHYYDKDFNNEADTPDNFQSRRPNTSFCFLDIRSPGLGDTAMYLCATSRDLGQNTDTQYFGPGTRLTVL.